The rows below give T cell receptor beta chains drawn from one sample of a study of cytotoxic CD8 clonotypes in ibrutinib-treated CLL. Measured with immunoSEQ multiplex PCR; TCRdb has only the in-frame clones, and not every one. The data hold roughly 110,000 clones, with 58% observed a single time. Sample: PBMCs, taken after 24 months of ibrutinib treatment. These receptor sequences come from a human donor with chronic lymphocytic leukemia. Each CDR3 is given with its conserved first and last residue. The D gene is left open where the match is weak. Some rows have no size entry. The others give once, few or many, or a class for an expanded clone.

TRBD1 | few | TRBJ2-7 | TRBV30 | CALGTGGREQYF | TGTGCCCTAGGGACAGGGGGCCGCGAGCAGTACTTC
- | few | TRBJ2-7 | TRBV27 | CASSLSMRYNEQYF | TGTGCCAGCAGTTTATCTATGAGGTATAACGAGCAGTACTTC
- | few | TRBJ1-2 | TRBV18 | CASSPNGIANYGYTF | TGTGCCAGCTCACCAAATGGAATAGCTAACTATGGCTACACCTTC
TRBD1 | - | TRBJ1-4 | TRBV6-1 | CASSDPRVTGATNEKLFF | TGTGCCAGCAGTGACCCTAGGGTTACAGGGGCTACAAATGAAAAACTGTTTTTT
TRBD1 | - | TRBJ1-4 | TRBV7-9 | CASSREGQPNEKLFF | TGTGCCAGCTCAAGAGAGGGACAGCCTAATGAAAAACTGTTTTTT
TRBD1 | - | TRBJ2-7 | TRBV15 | CATGPGDSPHEQYF | TGTGCCACAGGACCCGGGGACAGCCCGCACGAGCAGTACTTC
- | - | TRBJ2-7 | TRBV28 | CASSLGYEQYF | TGTGCCAGCAGCCTTGGTTACGAGCAGTACTTC
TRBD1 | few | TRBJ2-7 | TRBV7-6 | CASSLRPPTGGYEQYF | TGTGCCAGCAGCTTACGCCCCCCGACAGGGGGCTACGAGCAGTACTTC
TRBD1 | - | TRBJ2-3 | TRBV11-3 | CASSLDRGLDTQYF | TGTGCCAGCAGCTTGGACAGGGGGCTAGATACGCAGTATTTT
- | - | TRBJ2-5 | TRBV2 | CASRVGSPRETQYF | TGTGCCAGCAGGGTCGGGAGTCCGAGAGAGACCCAGTACTTC